The rows below give T cell receptor beta chains drawn from one sample of a study of Ad26.COV2.S vaccination and SARS-CoV-2 variants. Sequenced by immunoSEQ multiplex PCR; TCRdb stores in-frame clones only, minus some. The table has around 300,000 clones, under 90% seen once; the top ten hold around 5%. The sample in question was peripheral blood, obtained in a trial of Ad26.COV2.S vaccine versus placebo. Source of these receptors: a person between 18 and 60 years old who received the Ad26.COV2.S COVID-19 vaccine or a placebo. Both conserved end residues are part of each CDR3.

TRBJ2-7	TRBV3-1/TRBV3-2	CASSRTGQGNEQYF
TRBJ2-1	TRBV6-5	CASRGGTSGTNEQFF
TRBJ2-2	TRBV3-1/TRBV3-2	CASSSTLAGPTTGELFF
TRBJ2-1	TRBV4-3	CASSQDGGLAFDEQFF
TRBJ1-1	TRBV6-6	CASTLGGGNTEAFF
TRBJ1-1	TRBV3-1/TRBV3-2	CASSQASTPTWNTEAFF
TRBJ2-3	TRBV7-7	CASSQRPGGTDTQYF
TRBJ1-1	TRBV7-2	CASSPEGRNTEAFF
TRBJ2-3	TRBV7-9	CASSPSGLTDTQYF
TRBJ2-3	TRBV2	CASSQNRPDTQYF
TRBJ2-3	TRBV4-3	CASQGLAGGPDTQYF
TRBJ2-2	TRBV19	CASSLGHAGFTGELFF
TRBJ1-1	TRBV6-2/TRBV6-3	CASSYSTYTEAFF
TRBJ1-3	TRBV7-8	CASSFGTASGNTIYF
TRBJ1-2	TRBV18	CASSPPQDMSYGYTF
TRBJ2-2	TRBV21-1	CASSKTGGRERPNTGELFF
TRBJ1-3	TRBV6-5	CASSYSPGADGNTIYF
TRBJ1-1	TRBV2	CASSDTVNKEAFF
TRBJ1-5	TRBV19	CASSIVGNQPQHF
TRBJ2-1	TRBV4-3	CASSQDYQMLVYNEQFF
TRBJ1-6	TRBV27	CASKIQDSPLHF
TRBJ1-1	TRBV19	CASSLGNTEAFF
TRBJ2-4	TRBV6-5	CASSIGVAKNIQYF
TRBJ1-6	TRBV5-1	CASSLARSDSPLHF
TRBJ1-1	TRBV19	CASSIGGLEAFF
TRBJ2-1	TRBV7-9	CASSLARGGPFNEQFF
TRBJ2-3	TRBV19	CASSIGLAEMIITDTQYF
TRBJ1-1	TRBV6-5	CASSLGGLNTEAFF
TRBJ2-5	TRBV7-2	CASSFPAKETQYF
TRBJ1-2	TRBV27	CASRPGLDYGYTF
TRBJ2-2	TRBV19	CASSILGVNTGELFF
TRBJ1-1	TRBV12-5	CASGLVFPRGMNTEAFF
TRBJ1-4	TRBV12-3/TRBV12-4	CASSFTSTEKLFF
TRBJ1-2	TRBV18	CASSPRTGLGNTYGYTF
TRBJ1-5	TRBV27	CASSLYQGYLGEQPQHF
TRBJ2-3	TRBV6-5	CASSHYRSSTDTQYF
TRBJ2-3	TRBV4-1	CASSQATGVILDTQYF
TRBJ2-2	TRBV24-1	CATSDRDRGRTGELFF
TRBJ2-1	TRBV9	CASSSPVESPSDEQFF
TRBJ2-7	TRBV19	CASSKGSEQYF
TRBJ1-2	TRBV7-2	CASSPYRALDYGYTF
TRBJ2-3	TRBV27	CASRDGGAPQYF
TRBJ1-5	TRBV4-3	CASSQVRGQQPQHF
TRBJ2-7	TRBV29-1	CSVGGAHRYEQYF
TRBJ1-1	TRBV27	CASSLGQTNTEAFF
TRBJ1-1	TRBV19	CASSSSSNTEAFF
TRBJ1-1	TRBV19	CASSMSGRTEAFF
TRBJ1-4	TRBV27	CASSLSTGYGKLFF
TRBJ2-3	TRBV11-3	CASSLDKVYRDDTQYF
TRBJ2-1	TRBV7-2	CASSFPSHNEQFF